Below are 5 T cell receptor beta chains sequenced from a single sample in a study of cytomegalovirus exposure and HLA in healthy donors. 13 Jbeta primers and 60 Vbeta primers were used for the PCR. Libraries were prepared by immunoSEQ multiplex PCR; TCRdb keeps only in-frame clonotypes and omits some of them. The data show 95,000 to 150,000 clones, more than 60% seen once. Specimen: PBMCs. These receptors came from a man aged 18 to 29 in good health and CMV-seronegative.

The sample holds a few counts of this clone. This chain links TRBV5-1 with TRBJ2-6; 9 bases match TRBD2. CDR3 length equals 18 residues. Germline V lookup: CDR1 SGHRS, CDR2 YFSETQ. Trimming cost V 0 bases and J 1 base; bases outside gene matches: 5. In nucleotides, the CDR3 is TGCGCCAGCAGCTTGGTTCTAGCGGGGCAATCTGGGGCCAACGTCCTGACTTTC. It is translated as CASSLVLAGQSGANVLTF.

The chain couples TRBV6-6 to TRBJ2-7, with TRBD2 matching over 11 bases. The CDR3 sequence is 13 residues long. J lost 9 bases, V lost 9 bases, and 10 bases had no gene match. Per the germline V gene, CDR1 is MNHNY and CDR2 is SVGAGI (reference sequence). CDR3: CASSETSGTTQYF. CDR3 coding DNA: TGTGCCAGTAGTGAGACTAGCGGGACAACGCAGTACTTC.

The chain uses TRBV30 and TRBJ2-6; TRBD2 might be the D (5 bases). Germline loops: CDR1 GTSNPN, CDR2 SVGIG (reference sequence). CDR3 length: 15 residues. V lost 3 bases and J lost 0, with 9 bases in between. The CDR3 reads CAWRPRGSGANVLTF. CDR3 coding DNA: TGTGCCTGGAGGCCCCGGGGCTCTGGGGCCAACGTCCTGACTTTC.

This clone has just one count. This chain joins TRBV10-1 and TRBJ2-3; TRBD2 matches 16 bases. The germline V gene has CDR1 WNHNN and CDR2 SYGVQD (reference sequence). CDR3 length: 16 residues. V lost 4 bases to trimming and J lost 4 bases; unmatched junction nucleotides: 2. CDR3 region: CASSAGLAGGPDTQYF. DNA for the CDR3: TGCGCCAGCAGTGCGGGACTAGCGGGGGGGCCAGATACGCAGTATTTT.

The chain links TRBV29-1 to TRBJ2-3; 10 bases are shared with TRBD2. The germline V gene has CDR1 SQVTM and CDR2 ANQGSEA. The CDR3 is made up of 18 amino acids. J lost 6 bases, V lost 4 bases, and 19 bases had no gene match. As DNA, the CDR3 is TGCAGCGTTGGGCGGCTAGCGGGGGAAAAAGGTAGCCTTGATACGCAGTATTTT. Translated, it gives CSVGRLAGEKGSLDTQYF.